This T cell receptor (beta chain) was identified in a study of molecular identifiers for immune sequencing clone quantification. Whole-study findings and limits: Clones exceeding 20 RNA copies carried over 99% of effector molecules but under 1% of naive-cell molecules.

This clonotype was detected ten times or more. Its target is unknown. Generation of bulk TCR libraries relied on previously described methods and listed TCR primers. TCRdb called the PCR reads again in MiXCR, with one record for every CDR3 protein. The sample consists of more than 550,000 distinct CDR3 sequences, 25% of them appearing once. CDR3 length: 14 residues. Trimming pared 7 bases from V and 5 bases from J, leaving 18 bases between. The V gene's germline CDR1 is MNHEY and CDR2 SVGEGT. Sorting selected naive CD8 T cells with a CD8+CD4-CCR7+CD45RA+ phenotype. This clonotype was obtained from a human donor in good health. Some libraries in this study had Jurkat cell RNA spiked in. The genes are TRBV6-2 or TRBV6-3 and TRBJ2-7; unclear D gene. The sequenced material came from naive CD8+ T cells from blood, with Jurkat cell RNA spiked in. Subset noted: FACS-sorted CD8+CD4-CCR7+CD45RA+ naive T cells. DNA of the CDR3: TGTGCCAGCACCCTGGACCCATTCGGGCACGAGCAGTACTTC. Translating it yields CASTLDPFGHEQYF.